Following are 8 T cell receptor beta chains from one sample sequenced in a study of post-analysis software for immune sequencing data. General study findings and limits: In patients, TRBV5-6, TRBV5-1 and TRBV20-1 belonged to five TRBV segments found more frequently than in controls.

These receptors are not linked to any known antigen. Incorporated into the TCR beta cDNA libraries were unique molecular identifiers, which served to reduce PCR and sequencing biases. TCRdb reanalysed the PCR reads using MiXCR and keeps one entry per CDR3 protein. Altogether about 820,000 distinct CDR3 sequences are present, approximately 53% being singletons, with the ten largest covering approximately 4.5%. The source material was blood. The receptors derive from a girl aged 10 to 17 with multiple sclerosis.

The chain links TRBV12-3 or TRBV12-4 to TRBJ2-1; TRBD2 matches at 9 bases. With V trimmed by 3 bases and J by 9 bases, 6 bases remained unmatched. The CDR3 loop spans 14 amino acids. The CDR3 sequence is CASSFSSGRPEQFF. The CDR3 DNA sequence: TGTGCCAGCAGTTTTTCCAGCGGGAGGCCTGAGCAGTTCTTC.

This chain links TRBV5-6 with TRBJ2-5; D possibly corresponds to TRBD1 (6 bases). The J call may be wrong; the DNA end is better matched by TRBJ2-7. Germline CDR1 reads SGHDT; CDR2 reads YYEEEE. The CDR3 has 14 amino acids. Written as DNA, the CDR3 is TGTGCCAGCAGCACCAGACAGGCCTACTACGAGCAGTACTTC. Translation: CASSTRQAYYEQYF.

This clonotype was found a few times. This chain uses TRBV10-3 with TRBJ2-7; 11 bases align to TRBD2. Per germline, CDR1 ENHRY and CDR2 SYGVKD. The CDR3 is made up of 15 amino acids. J gave up 4 bases and V 5 bases, and 7 bases lay outside the gene matches. CDR3 in DNA: TGTGCCATCAGTTTAACTAGCGGGAGTGCATACGAGCAGTACTTC. Encoded protein: CAISLTSGSAYEQYF.

V and J are TRBV20-1 and TRBJ2-1; D not resolved. The germline V and J ends were trimmed by 1 base and 8 bases, with 24 bases remaining between them. The CDR3 is 17 amino acids. Germline V gene data show CDR1 as DFQATT and CDR2 as SNEGSKA (reference sequence). The CDR3 sequence: CSARARIPGFVGDEQFF. As DNA, the CDR3 is TGCAGTGCTAGAGCCCGTATACCGGGCTTTGTGGGCGATGAGCAGTTCTTC.

This clonotype has a handful of counts. The chain uses TRBV6-5 and TRBJ2-7, with D perhaps assigned TRBD1 or TRBD2 (5 bases each). The length of the CDR3 is 15 residues. Germline assignment: CDR1 MNHEY and CDR2 SVGAGI. V lost 8 bases, J lost 0 bases, and 17 bases lay in between. This CDR3 reads CASRRERGRSYEQYF. CDR3 nucleotides: TGTGCCAGCCGTCGTGAGAGGGGCCGCTCCTACGAGCAGTACTTC.

This rearrangement joins TRBV20-1 to TRBJ2-5; the match to TRBD2 covers 7 bases. The J call is uncertain, as TRBJ2-7 better fits the DNA end. The CDR3 has 14 amino acids. Germline CDR1 DFQATT, CDR2 SNEGSKA (reference sequence). The CDR3 here is CSARDASGPYEQYF. The CDR3 DNA reads TGCAGTGCTAGAGATGCTAGCGGTCCCTACGAGCAGTACTTC.

Of note for this clonotype: Compared with germline, one end of the junction differs, possibly owing to a read error. The genes are TRBV29-1 and TRBJ2-1, with TRBD2 matching 9 bases. The CDR3 loop spans 14 amino acids. Germline CDR1 reads SQVTM; CDR2 reads ANQGSEA. The CDR3 is CSVDNSGRANGQFF. CDR3 nucleotide sequence: TGCAGCGTTGATAATAGCGGGAGAGCGAATGGGCAGTTCTTC.

The rearrangement uses TRBV3-1 and TRBJ2-5; TRBD2 aligns across 8 bases. CDR1 and CDR2 (germline): LGHDT, YNNKEL (reference sequence). The CDR3 covers 16 residues. J lost 4 bases, V lost 4 bases, and 11 bases had no gene match. DNA for the CDR3: TGTGCCAGCAGCCTCCGGCCTACTAGCGGCTCAGAGACCCAGTACTTC. This translates into CASSLRPTSGSETQYF.